These T cell receptor beta chains were read from a single sample in a study of control samples from healthy donors and cancer patients. TCRdb's table, derived via immunoSEQ multiplex PCR, lists solely in-frame clones and lacks some. The data contain some 130,000 clones, 90% to 95% of them singletons. Sequencing was done on a sample of PBMCs. These receptors were collected from a man aged 45-65 years with head and neck cancer. CDR3s include the opening cysteine and the closing phenylalanine or tryptophan. D genes are given only for firm matches. A clone size is listed for some rows: how often the clone was seen (once, few, many), or a class if it is expanded.

j_gene,abundance,d_gene,v_gene,CDR3nt,CDR3aa
TRBJ1-1,.,.,TRBV5-4,TGTGCCAGCAGCTTGGGGGGAATGACGAACACTGAAGCTTTCTTT,CASSLGGMTNTEAFF
TRBJ2-2,.,.,TRBV1,TGCACCAGCAGCCAAGATTGGGAGCGGGGGTTACCTGGCGGGGAGCTGTTTTTT,CTSSQDWERGLPGGELFF
TRBJ1-2,.,.,TRBV14,TGTGCCAGCAGCCAATACGTCTCCGGGGGCTACACCTTC,CASSQYVSGGYTF
TRBJ1-1,.,.,TRBV19,TGTGCCAGTAGTATAGAAGACGGGACCGAAGCTTTCTTT,CASSIEDGTEAFF
TRBJ1-3,.,.,TRBV18,TGTGCCAGCTCCATGGACGGAAACACCATATATTTT,CASSMDGNTIYF
TRBJ1-6,.,TRBD1,TRBV11-3,TGTGCCAGCAGCTTACCGGGACAGAGGGGGAATAATTCACCCCTCCACTTT,CASSLPGQRGNNSPLHF
TRBJ2-5,.,.,TRBV7-6,TGTGCCAGCAGCCCCGGGGTGGCCAGGGGGGAGGAGACCCAGTACTTC,CASSPGVARGEETQYF
TRBJ2-7,once,.,TRBV5-1,TGCGCCAGCAGCTTCGTGGGAGGCTACGAGCAGTACTTC,CASSFVGGYEQYF
TRBJ1-1,.,.,TRBV6-5,TGTGCCAGCCGAGGACCTATGAACACTGAAGCTTTCTTT,CASRGPMNTEAFF
TRBJ2-7,.,.,TRBV6-5,TGTGCCAGCAGTAACCTGACAGATTCCTACGAGCAGTACTTC,CASSNLTDSYEQYF
TRBJ1-2,.,.,TRBV27,TGTGCCAGCAGTTTAGGCGGGGGCCTAGGCTACACCTTC,CASSLGGGLGYTF
TRBJ1-2,.,.,TRBV7-2,TGTGCCAGCAGCTTTCCGGGCCCCGTGGGTGGCTACACCTTC,CASSFPGPVGGYTF
TRBJ1-5,.,.,TRBV9,TGTGCCAGCAGCCCCGACGGCGGTGGGAGTCAGCCCCAGCATTTT,CASSPDGGGSQPQHF
TRBJ2-1,.,.,TRBV6-6,TGTGCCAGCACCGAGGGTAGGGCTAGGGAGCAGTTCTTC,CASTEGRAREQFF
TRBJ2-7,few,TRBD1,TRBV27,TGTGCTAAGATGGGACAGGGGCGGGAAGAGCAGTACTTC,CAKMGQGREEQYF
TRBJ2-5,.,.,TRBV6-1,TGTGCCAGCAGTGAAGTCTCGGGGCAGGGTTCTGTGGAGACCCAGTACTTC,CASSEVSGQGSVETQYF
TRBJ2-7,.,.,TRBV15,TGTGCCACCAGCAGAGAACCGATGTTCGTTAGCTCCTACGAGCAGTACTTC,CATSREPMFVSSYEQYF
TRBJ1-1,few,TRBD1,TRBV7-2,TGTGCCAGCAGCTTAGGGGGGACAGGGGATAAGGCTTTCTTT,CASSLGGTGDKAFF
TRBJ2-7,.,.,TRBV9,TGTGCCAGCAGCAAACAGGAGGGTTACTACGAGCAGTACTTC,CASSKQEGYYEQYF
TRBJ1-1,.,.,TRBV6-6,TGTGCCAGCAGTGGATACTTGGAAGCTTTCTTT,CASSGYLEAFF
TRBJ1-2,.,.,TRBV5-1,TGCGCCAGCAGCTTTACCGGGGACGGTCCCTATGGCTACACCTTC,CASSFTGDGPYGYTF
TRBJ1-1,.,.,TRBV5-1,TGCGCCAGCAGCTTGGGGGACTCAGTCACTGAAGCTTTCTTT,CASSLGDSVTEAFF
TRBJ2-3,.,.,TRBV5-1,TGCGCCAGCGGCGGGACTAGCACAGATACGCAGTATTTT,CASGGTSTDTQYF
TRBJ1-1,.,.,TRBV28,TGTGCCAGTCCTAAGTCCGGTTCCCATATGAACACTGAAGCTTTCTTT,CASPKSGSHMNTEAFF
TRBJ2-1,.,TRBD1,TRBV11-3,TGTGCCAGCAGCTTAGGGACAGGCAGAGGGCAATACAATGAGCAGTTCTTC,CASSLGTGRGQYNEQFF
TRBJ2-3,.,TRBD2,TRBV27,TGTGCCAGCAGTTTACTTCTAGCGGGGGGTGCAGATACGCAGTATTTT,CASSLLLAGGADTQYF
TRBJ2-6,.,TRBD1,TRBV4-1,TGCGCCAGCAGCCAACAACAGGGGGCTGGGGCCAACGTCCTGACTTTC,CASSQQQGAGANVLTF
TRBJ2-2,.,TRBD2,TRBV14,TGTGCCAGCAGCCAAGATTCCCAGCGGGGGGTACGGGGGGAGCTGTTTTTT,CASSQDSQRGVRGELFF
TRBJ1-5,.,.,TRBV19,TGTGCCAGTAGTATCAGGGCCGGCAATCAGCCCCAGCATTTT,CASSIRAGNQPQHF
TRBJ1-4,.,.,TRBV6-5,TGTGCCAGCAGGGGCTCCGTGGGACCCCTGTTTTTT,CASRGSVGPLFF
TRBJ2-3,.,.,TRBV20-1,TGCAGTGCTAGTACACCCAGCACAGATACGCAGTATTTT,CSASTPSTDTQYF
TRBJ2-1,.,.,TRBV7-2,TGTGCCAGCAGCTTAGGGGCTAGCAGGTCCAATGAGCAGTTCTTC,CASSLGASRSNEQFF
TRBJ1-2,.,TRBD1,TRBV10-3,TGTGCCATCAGTCCCCGGGACAGCATTCTAGAAACCTATGGCTACACCTTC,CAISPRDSILETYGYTF
TRBJ1-2,.,.,TRBV29-1,TGCAGCGTTGTTGGTCCGGGGGCTTTTGATGGCTACACCTTC,CSVVGPGAFDGYTF
TRBJ1-1,.,.,TRBV4-1,TGCGCCAGCAGCCAAGATCCGGGGAGGACGAACACTGAAGCTTTCTTT,CASSQDPGRTNTEAFF
TRBJ2-5,.,TRBD2,TRBV4-2,TGTGCCAGCAGCCATGGACTAGCGGGGGCCGGGGAGACCCAGTACTTC,CASSHGLAGAGETQYF
TRBJ2-7,.,TRBD2,TRBV7-2,TGTGCCAGCAGCCCGGGAGGGGGAGGGGCCTACGAGCAGTACTTC,CASSPGGGGAYEQYF
TRBJ2-6,.,TRBD1,TRBV7-3,TGTGCCAGCAGCCAGACAGGGTCTGGGGCCAACGTCCTGACTTTC,CASSQTGSGANVLTF
TRBJ2-5,.,TRBD2,TRBV27,TGTGCCAGCAGTGATTCGTATAGCGGGGGGGCGGAGACCCAGTACTTC,CASSDSYSGGAETQYF
TRBJ1-2,.,.,TRBV7-9,TGTGCCAGCAGCTTCTCTCCCCCGGGCGGCTACACCTTC,CASSFSPPGGYTF
TRBJ1-4,.,.,TRBV15,TGTGCCACCAGCAGGGAAAGTGCCGATGAAAAACTGTTTTTT,CATSRESADEKLFF
TRBJ1-1,.,.,TRBV30,TGTGCCTGGAGTGTATCAGCGGAAACTGAAGCTTTCTTT,CAWSVSAETEAFF